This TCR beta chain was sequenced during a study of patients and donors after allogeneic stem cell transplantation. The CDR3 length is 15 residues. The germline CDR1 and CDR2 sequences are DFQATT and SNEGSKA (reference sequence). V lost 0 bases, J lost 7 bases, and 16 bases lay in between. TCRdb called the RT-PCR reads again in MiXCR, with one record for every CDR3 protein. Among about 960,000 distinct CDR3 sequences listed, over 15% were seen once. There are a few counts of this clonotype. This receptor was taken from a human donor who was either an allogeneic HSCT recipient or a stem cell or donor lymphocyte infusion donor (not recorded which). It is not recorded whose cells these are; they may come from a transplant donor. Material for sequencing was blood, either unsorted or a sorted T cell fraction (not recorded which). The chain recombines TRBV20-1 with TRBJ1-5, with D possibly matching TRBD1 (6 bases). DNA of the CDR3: TGCAGTGCTAGAGATTTCGCGACAGACAGGCAGCCCCAGCATTTT. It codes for CSARDFATDRQPQHF.